These 17 T cell receptor beta chains were all obtained from the same sample, sequenced in a study of blood T cell repertoires in COVID-19. Sequencing was performed with immunoSEQ multiplex PCR; in TCRdb, only in-frame clones are kept and a portion is missing. The sample records some 120,000 clones, about 85% being singletons. The sequenced sample was peripheral blood. These receptors were obtained from a human donor in a cohort sampled during active COVID-19.

The CDR3 loop is CASSEAETGELFF. Written as DNA, the CDR3 is TGTGCCAGCAGTGAAGCGGAGACCGGGGAGCTGTTTTTT. The chain recombines TRBV6-1 with TRBJ2-2, with D uncertain. The V and J ends lost 0 bases and 5 bases respectively, with 4 bases between them. The CDR3 loop spans 13 amino acids. CDR1 and CDR2 from the germline V gene are MNHNS and SASEGT.

CDR3 in amino acids: CASSDRGFSGNTIYF. DNA for the CDR3: TGTGCCAGCAGTGACAGGGGATTCTCTGGAAACACCATATATTTT. The chain recombines TRBV6-4 with TRBJ1-3; TRBD1 is a possible D gene (5 bases). V gave up 2 bases and J gave up 0 bases, with 8 bases separating them. Germline CDR1 reads MRHNA; CDR2 reads SNTAGT. CDR3 length: 15 residues.

V is TRBV6-5 and J is TRBJ2-7; D is possibly TRBD2 (6 bases). The CDR3 sequence is 14 residues long. Germline V lookup: CDR1 MNHEY, CDR2 SVGAGI. V lost 6 bases and J 5 bases, leaving 17 bases between the germline ends. CDR3 sequence (DNA): TGTGCCAGCAGCGAGATGGTGGGAGGCGACGAGCAGTACGTC. This sequence encodes CASSEMVGGDEQYV.

This sequence joins TRBV3-1 (or the pseudogene TRBV3-2) and TRBJ1-1, with 7 bases fitting TRBD1. The CDR3 covers 17 residues. V lost 0 bases and J lost 3; bases outside the gene matches: 10. Per the germline V gene, CDR1 is LGHDT and CDR2 is YNNKEL (reference sequence). The CDR3 sequence: CASSQDPPGQRYTEAFF. For the CDR3, the DNA is TGTGCCAGCAGCCAAGATCCTCCGGGACAGCGATACACTGAAGCTTTCTTT.

The chain links TRBV7-7 to TRBJ2-5, with 7 bases fitting TRBD1. V lost 3 bases, J lost 2 bases, and 6 bases stayed unmatched. Germline CDR1 is SSHAT and CDR2 is FNYEAQ (reference sequence). The CDR3 has 15 amino acids. The CDR3 spells CASSFLTGPQETQYF. Here the CDR3 DNA reads TGTGCCAGCAGCTTTCTGACAGGGCCACAAGAGACCCAGTACTTC.

The rearrangement links TRBV9 to TRBJ1-2; possible D gene TRBD1, 5 bases. V shed 0 bases and J shed 3 bases, with 12 bases lying between them. The germline CDR1 and CDR2 sequences are SGDLS and YYNGEE. The CDR3 spans 15 residues. CDR3 protein: CASSVDPGLDYGYTF. In DNA form, the CDR3 reads TGTGCCAGCAGCGTAGACCCAGGGTTGGACTATGGCTACACCTTC.

V gene TRBV19 combines with J gene TRBJ2-5; D gene ambiguous. Germline V gene lookup returns CDR1 LNHDA and CDR2 SQIVND (reference sequence). The CDR3 is 13 amino acids. V was pared by 3 bases and J by 5 bases, with 10 bases between. The CDR3 spells CASSISPGETQYF. In DNA, the CDR3 is TGTGCCAGTAGTATTTCGCCAGGCGAGACCCAGTACTTC.

The chain employs TRBV2 and TRBJ2-7; D perhaps matches TRBD1 (5 bases). The ends were cut back, 7 bases at V and 5 bases at J, with 18 bases in the middle. This CDR3 contains 14 residues. Germline assignment: CDR1 SNHLY and CDR2 FYNNEI. CDR3 in DNA: TGTGCCAGCACGGTAGGGGTACTCCGGAACGAGCAGTACGTC. This encodes CASTVGVLRNEQYV.

This clone has just one count. The V gene is TRBV7-2, the J gene TRBJ2-3, with D perhaps TRBD2 (5 bases). The ends were cut back, 0 bases at V and 4 bases at J, with 5 bases in the middle. Germline V gives CDR1 SGHTA, CDR2 FQGNSA. The CDR3 covers 13 residues. The DNA for the CDR3 is TGTGCCAGCAGCTTAGCCGGGGCAGATACGCAGTATTTT. It is translated as CASSLAGADTQYF.

The rearrangement uses TRBV12-5 and TRBJ1-1; TRBD1 might be the D (5 bases). The CDR3 loop spans 12 amino acids. V lost 1 base and J lost 14, with 14 bases in between. Germline V gene data show CDR1 as LGHNT and CDR2 as FRNRAP. CDR3 nucleotides: TGTGCTAGTGGTTTGGACGGCGCTAGGGGATTCTTT. It codes for CASGLDGARGFF.

The V and J genes are TRBV24-1 and TRBJ1-2; TRBD1 is a possible D gene (6 bases). Trimming cost V 9 bases and J 7 bases, with 17 bases left between them. Germline values: CDR1 KGHDR, CDR2 SFDVKD. This CDR3 comprises 13 residues. The CDR3 sequence is CATEEQGGLGYTF. The CDR3 coding sequence is TGTGCCACCGAAGAACAGGGAGGGCTTGGCTACACCTTC.

The chain joins TRBV2 to TRBJ1-1; no reliable D call. V gave up 4 bases and J gave up 8 bases, with 17 bases separating them. Germline-derived CDR1 and CDR2 are SNHLY and FYNNEI. The CDR3 covers 14 residues. The CDR3 spells CASSGLVPQSEAFF. As DNA, the CDR3 is TGTGCCAGCAGTGGGTTAGTCCCACAGAGCGAAGCTTTCTTT.

This rearrangement joins TRBV3-1 (or the pseudogene TRBV3-2) to TRBJ1-5; perhaps TRBD1 as D (6 bases). Trimming shortened V by 3 bases and J by 4 bases, and 10 bases separated the two germline ends. The CDR3 has 14 residues. Germline V gives CDR1 LGHDT, CDR2 YNNKEL (reference sequence). The CDR3 nucleotides are TGTGCCAGCAGCCAGACAGGCCTAAATCAGCCCCAGCATTTT. This codes for CASSQTGLNQPQHF.

This clone has just one count. The chain is built from TRBV9 and TRBJ2-7; D gene unclear. This CDR3 comprises 14 residues. V lost 7 bases and J 0 bases, leaving 14 bases between the germline ends. CDR1 and CDR2 from the germline V gene are SGDLS and YYNGEE. CDR3 sequence reads: CASSFGVSSYEQYF. The CDR3 bases are TGTGCCAGCTCCTTTGGAGTCAGCTCCTACGAGCAGTACTTC.

The chain couples TRBV30 to TRBJ2-1; D may be TRBD2 (7 bases). This CDR3 has 14 amino acids. The germline V gene encodes CDR1 GTSNPN and CDR2 SVGIG (reference sequence). Trimming took off 5 bases at V and 3 bases at J, with 14 bases between the two ends. The CDR3 sequence is CAWELGGGYNEQFF. CDR3 nucleotides: TGTGCCTGGGAGTTGGGAGGGGGCTACAATGAGCAGTTCTTC.

The rearrangement uses TRBV5-6 and TRBJ2-3, with TRBD1 matching over 7 bases. Germline V lookup: CDR1 SGHDT, CDR2 YYEEEE. This CDR3 region has 15 residues. V shed 4 bases and J 1 base; nucleotides not matched to a gene: 6. CDR3 sequence (DNA): TGTGCCAGCAGCACGGGACAGAGCCGCACAGATACGCAGTATTTT. It encodes CASSTGQSRTDTQYF.

V usage is TRBV6-5 and J usage is TRBJ2-5; possibly TRBD2 for D (6 bases). Germline-derived CDR1 and CDR2 are MNHEY and SVGAGI. V shed 8 bases and J shed 2 bases, with 15 bases lying between them. CDR3 length: 14 amino acids. CDR3 bases: TGTGCCAGCTCTCCATGGGCGGGGCAAGAGACCCAGTACTTC. Its protein is CASSPWAGQETQYF.